A selection of T cell receptor beta chains follows, all from one sample in a study of metastatic and nonmetastatic thyroid tumors. TCRdb reprocessed the PCR reads using MiXCR. This table has around 12,000 clones, about 32% appearing once. Sequenced: tumor tissue. The receptors were gathered from a male donor with papillary thyroid cancer or a benign thyroid nodule (not recorded which). Some clones in this sample may be carry-over from other donors' samples. Both conserved end residues are part of each CDR3. Each record gives: D gene, V gene, clone size, J gene, CDR3 DNA, CDR3 protein. The D gene is left open where the match is weak. Rows may omit the clone size; those that give it use once, few, many or a size class.

TRBD2	TRBV5-1	few	TRBJ2-3	TGCGCCAGCAGCCGAGGTCCGACTAGCTTTGGAGATACGCAGTATTTT	CASSRGPTSFGDTQYF
TRBD1	TRBV18	many	TRBJ2-3	TGTGCCAGCTCAACGGGACAGGCCTTCCAAACAGATACGCAGTATTTT	CASSTGQAFQTDTQYF
NA	TRBV15	few	TRBJ2-1	TGTGCCACCAGCAGTCGACAGGCCGGATACAATGAGCAGTTCTTC	CATSSRQAGYNEQFF
TRBD1	TRBV20-1	few	TRBJ1-5	TGCAGTGATAAGGGGGCCGTTCGAAGTCAGCCCCAGCATTTT	CSDKGAVRSQPQHF
NA	TRBV19	many	TRBJ2-5	TGTGCCAGTAGTACCCAGGGGTTTGTAGAGACCCAGTACTTC	CASSTQGFVETQYF
NA	TRBV5-1	once	TRBJ2-7	TGCGCCAGCAGCTTGGTAAGCCACGAACAGTACTTC	CASSLVSHEQYF
TRBD1	TRBV3-1	NA	TRBJ1-4	TGTGCCAGCAGCCAAGAGGGACAGGAAACTAATGAAAAACTGTTTTTT	CASSQEGQETNEKLFF
TRBD1	TRBV24-1	NA	TRBJ2-2	TGTGCCACCAGTGGACAGGGGGCAGACACCGGGGAGCTGTTTTTT	CATSGQGADTGELFF
NA	TRBV6-1	NA	TRBJ2-7	TGTGCCACCGGACGAGGGGCGAGTCGCGAGCAGTACTTC	CATGRGASREQYF
NA	TRBV7-2	NA	TRBJ2-5	TGTGCCAGCAGCGAACAAGAGACCCAGTACTTC	CASSEQETQYF
NA	TRBV11-3	NA	TRBJ2-1	TGTGCCAGCAGCTTAGGGTCTCTAAACAATGAGCAGTTCTTC	CASSLGSLNNEQFF
NA	TRBV5-1	NA	TRBJ1-5	TGCGCCAGCAGCTATCTCGGCCCCTATAGCAATCAGCCCCAGCATTTT	CASSYLGPYSNQPQHF
TRBD1	TRBV7-9	NA	TRBJ1-2	TGTGCCAGCAGCTTGCGGACAGGCGATGGCTACACCTTC	CASSLRTGDGYTF
TRBD2	TRBV30	NA	TRBJ2-1	TGTGCCTGGAGTGTCCCGGGAGGGCCGGAGTTCTTC	CAWSVPGGPEFF
TRBD1	TRBV6-1	medium-sized	TRBJ1-5	TGTGCCAGCAGTGAAGGGGCAGGGGGGAATCAGCCCCAGCATTTT	CASSEGAGGNQPQHF